This is a list of T cell receptor beta chains from one sample in a study of blood T cell repertoires in COVID-19. Repertoires were generated with immunoSEQ multiplex PCR, while TCRdb's copy carries only in-frame clones and drops some. The profile covers some 150,000 clones, with around 83% appearing a single time and roughly 6.8% taken by the ten largest. Sequenced material: peripheral blood. The receptors originated from a woman in her forties or fifties in a cohort sampled during active or convalescent COVID-19. Each CDR3 is given with its conserved first and last residue. The D gene is left open where the match is weak. The listing skips clone size in some rows; elsewhere it reads once, few, many or a size class.

D,size,J,V,CDR3,DNA
TRBD2,NA,TRBJ2-1,TRBV5-4,CASSLGGGAGSEQFF,TGTGCCAGCAGCTTGGGCGGGGGGGCCGGCTCCGAGCAGTTCTTC
NA,few,TRBJ1-5,TRBV19,CASSRVHKTSQATVNQPQHF,TGTGCCAGTAGTAGGGTCCACAAGACAAGCCAGGCGACAGTAAATCAGCCCCAGCATTTT
NA,NA,TRBJ2-2,TRBV3-1/TRBV3-2,CASSSTGELFF,TGTGCCAGCAGCTCTACCGGGGAGCTGTTTTTT
NA,once,TRBJ1-2,TRBV7-9,CASSLPGHNSPNYGYTF,TGTGCCAGCAGCTTACCGGGACACAACTCGCCTAACTATGGCTACACCTTC
TRBD1,NA,TRBJ2-7,TRBV7-2,CASSLARDRGAYEQYF,TGTGCCAGCAGCTTAGCACGGGACAGGGGTGCCTACGAGCAGTACTTC
TRBD1,NA,TRBJ2-7,TRBV7-9,CASSLPDRGYEQYF,TGTGCCAGCAGCTTACCGGACAGGGGCTACGAGCAGTACTTC
NA,NA,TRBJ1-1,TRBV19,CASSGQHALTEAFF,TGTGCCAGTAGCGGACAGCATGCGTTGACTGAAGCTTTCTTT
NA,NA,TRBJ1-4,TRBV6-6,CASSLYRATNEKLFF,TGTGCCAGCAGTTTGTACAGAGCAACTAATGAAAAACTGTTTTTT
NA,NA,TRBJ1-1,TRBV4-3,CASSKTDSEEAFF,TGCGCCAGCAGCAAGACGGACAGTGAGGAAGCTTTCTTT
NA,NA,TRBJ2-4,TRBV18,CASSPYRDQNIQYF,TGTGCCAGCTCACCATACAGGGATCAGAACATTCAGTACTTC
TRBD1,NA,TRBJ1-2,TRBV30,CAGLRGRNYGYTF,TGTGCCGGGCTTAGGGGGCGTAACTATGGCTACACCTTC
TRBD2,NA,TRBJ2-5,TRBV9,CASSVGPHGGVWETQYF,TGTGCCAGCAGCGTAGGGCCTCACGGGGGGGTCTGGGAGACCCAGTACTTC
TRBD1,NA,TRBJ2-5,TRBV10-3,CAITEDRGLRETQYF,TGTGCCATCACCGAAGACAGGGGGCTTCGAGAGACCCAGTACTTC
TRBD1,NA,TRBJ1-4,TRBV3-1/TRBV3-2,CASSRRQGPGEKLFF,TGTGCCAGCAGCCGCCGACAGGGGCCGGGTGAAAAACTGTTTTTT
NA,NA,TRBJ1-6,TRBV27,CASSLNSGLNSPLHF,TGTGCCAGCAGTTTAAATTCGGGTTTGAATTCACCCCTCCACTTT
TRBD1,NA,TRBJ1-1,TRBV5-5,CASSFVVMGQGDTEAFF,TGTGCCAGCAGCTTTGTAGTCATGGGACAGGGGGACACTGAAGCTTTCTTT
TRBD2,NA,TRBJ2-1,TRBV18,CASSPANGGFGNEQFF,TGTGCCAGCTCACCGGCAAACGGGGGGTTTGGTAATGAGCAGTTCTTC